One and the same sample provided the 21 T cell receptor beta chains below, sequenced in a study of blood T cells in healthy people across ages. Through a sample-barcoded 5' primer and a J-beta primer mix, a second PCR was run for about 7 to 12 cycles. TCRdb fed the 5' RACE reads into MiXCR, producing one record per CDR3 protein. The sample has about 670,000 distinct CDR3 sequences, 40% to 45% seen once. The sequenced sample consisted of blood. The receptor set was obtained from a man at least 80 years old in good health.

This clonotype was seen only a few times. CDR3 coding DNA: TGTGCCATTCTAGACAGGGGGACTGAAGCTTTCTTT. Its protein is CAILDRGTEAFF. The genes are TRBV21-1 and TRBJ1-1; TRBD1 was called by the table and not checked on the DNA. TRBV21-1 is a known pseudogene. The CDR3 contains 12 residues.

The rearrangement links TRBV2 to TRBJ2-7; D tentatively reads TRBD1 or TRBD2 (5 bases each). V lost 7 bases, J lost 10 bases, and 11 bases lay in between. The germline V gene has CDR1 SNHLY and CDR2 FYNNEI. The CDR3 has 10 residues. CDR3 sequence: CASNQGVQYF. The CDR3, as DNA: TGTGCCAGCAACCAGGGAGTACAGTACTTC.

In its sample, this clonotype was seen many times. The chain employs TRBV27 and TRBJ2-3, with TRBD1 matching over 7 bases. The CDR3 totals 14 residues. V shed 7 bases and J 2 bases; nucleotides not matched to a gene: 6. Germline loops: CDR1 MNHEY, CDR2 SMNVEV (reference sequence). The DNA of the CDR3 is TGTGCCAGCAACGACAGGGTAAACACAGATACGCAGTATTTT. As protein: CASNDRVNTDTQYF.

Details on this clonotype: A junction boundary mismatches the germline segment, possibly from a read error. V and J are TRBV9 and TRBJ2-4; 11 bases map to TRBD2. In germline, CDR1 is SGDLS, CDR2 YYNGEE. The CDR3 has 14 residues. As DNA, the CDR3 is TGTGCCGGCAGCGTAGCGGGGGGGCCGTATGAGCAGTACTTC. Protein: CAGSVAGGPYEQYF. Complete variable domain (other parts from reference TRBV9 and TRBJ2-4): DSGVTQTPKHLITATGQRVTLRCSPRSGDLSVYWYQQSLDQGLQFLIQYYNGEERAKGNILERFSAQQFPDLHSELNLSSLELGDSALYFCAGSVAGGPYEQYFGAGTRLSVL.

This clonotype has at least ten counts. The CDR3 is CASSSLAGGQQDTQYF. The CDR3 DNA reads as TGTGCCAGCAGTTCCTTAGCGGGGGGGCAGCAAGATACGCAGTATTTT. The chain uses TRBV6-5 and TRBJ2-3; 11 bases line up with TRBD2. V dropped 4 bases and J dropped 5; count of bases not matched to a gene: 8. This CDR3 contains 16 residues. CDR1 MNHEY and CDR2 SVGAGI come from the germline V gene.

The chain employs TRBV19 and TRBJ1-2, with 10 bases aligning to TRBD1. The CDR3 consists of 16 residues. Germline V lookup: CDR1 LNHDA, CDR2 SQIVND (reference sequence). Germline trimming cut 3 bases from V and 7 bases from J; bases unmatched to any gene: 11. For the CDR3, the DNA is TGTGCCAGTAGTATCCTTTCGACAGGGGGCAGTCGTGGCTACACCTTC. This codes for CASSILSTGGSRGYTF.

The V and J genes are TRBV7-2 and TRBJ2-7, with TRBD2 identical over 10 bases. The J call may be mistaken, given a closer DNA end match to TRBJ2-5. Germline V gene sequence: CDR1 SGHTA, CDR2 FQGNSA. The CDR3 covers 17 residues. CDR3 sequence (DNA): TGTGCCAGCAGCTCCCCAGGACTAGCGGAGGGGGAAGAGACCCAGTACTTC. Translated: CASSSPGLAEGEETQYF.

The CDR3 region has the DNA TGCAGTGCTGAGACGGGGGGCCCGGACAATGAGCAGTTCTTC. As protein: CSAETGGPDNEQFF. V usage is TRBV20-1 and J usage is TRBJ2-1; D possibly corresponds to TRBD2 (7 bases). Germline values: CDR1 DFQATT, CDR2 SNEGSKA (reference sequence). V dropped 5 bases and J dropped 5 bases, with 16 bases sitting between them. The CDR3 totals 14 residues.

This chain connects TRBV20-1 to TRBJ2-3; no definite D call. CDR1 and CDR2 (germline): DFQATT, SNEGSKA (reference sequence). The CDR3 totals 13 residues. The V end was cut by 5 bases, the J end by 2 bases, with 11 bases between. The CDR3 here is CSAWKEFTDTQYF. For the CDR3, the DNA is TGCAGTGCTTGGAAGGAATTCACAGATACGCAGTATTTT.

This chain uses TRBV6-5 with TRBJ2-1, with 8 bases that match TRBD2. Matching the DNA end better, TRBJ2-7 makes the J call doubtful. Germline V lookup: CDR1 MNHEY, CDR2 SVGAGI. The CDR3 length is 16 residues. The CDR3 protein is CASSTGGAGNYNEQYF. CDR3 nucleotide sequence: TGTGCCAGCAGTACCGGGGGGGCCGGCAACTACAATGAGCAGTACTTC.

The chain couples TRBV2 to TRBJ2-2, with TRBD2 as a possible D gene (5 bases). CDR3 length: 12 residues. Germline CDR1 and CDR2: SNHLY and FYNNEI. The V and J ends lost 6 bases and 7 bases respectively, with 9 bases between them. The CDR3 DNA follows: TGTGCCAGCAGAGCAGCGGTCGGGGAGCTGTTTTTT. Amino acid sequence: CASRAAVGELFF.

This clonotype was observed a handful of times. The chain uses TRBV20-1 and TRBJ2-1, with TRBD1 matching 10 bases. The CDR3 is 15 residues long. Germline V gene sequence: CDR1 DFQATT, CDR2 SNEGSKA (reference sequence). V lost 6 bases, J lost 4 bases, and 9 bases stayed unmatched. In DNA, the CDR3 is TGCAGTGCCCAGAGGTGGGGACAGGGGTACAATGAGCAGTTCTTC. Residues: CSAQRWGQGYNEQFF.

This chain joins TRBV25-1 and TRBJ2-3; D gene unclear. The germline gives CDR1 MGHDK, CDR2 SYGVNS. The CDR3 sequence is 16 residues long. Deletions cut 1 base from V and 1 base from J, with 12 bases between. The CDR3 nucleotides read TGTGCCAGCAGTGAATTAGGTGGGTCGGGCACAGATACGCAGTATTTT. This encodes CASSELGGSGTDTQYF.

The V call is TRBV25-1, the J call TRBJ2-3, with 10 bases lining up with TRBD2. The CDR3 length is 16 residues. The V segment lost 4 bases and the J segment 4 bases; nucleotides outside the gene matches: 8. Germline V gene data show CDR1 as MGHDK and CDR2 as SYGVNS. The CDR3 nucleotides read TGTGCCAGCAGTGCGGCTGGGACTAGCGTCCCAGATACGCAGTATTTT. Protein product: CASSAAGTSVPDTQYF.

The genes are TRBV4-2 and TRBJ2-7; 13 positions match TRBD2. V dropped 4 bases and J dropped 0; count of bases not matched to a gene: 12. The CDR3 totals 19 residues. Looked up from germline, CDR1 is LGHNA and CDR2 is YNFKEQ. CDR3 amino acids: CASSLRLAGGAEASYEQYF. The CDR3 region has the DNA TGTGCCAGCAGCCTACGACTAGCGGGAGGAGCGGAGGCCTCCTACGAGCAGTACTTC.

The rearrangement joins TRBV6-1 to TRBJ2-1; TRBD2 agrees at 7 bases. With V trimmed by 5 bases and J by 7 bases, 17 bases remained unmatched. The CDR3 is 17 residues long. From germline, CDR1 is MNHNS and CDR2 SASEGT. This CDR3 reads CASSNALGSGKGNEQFF. Here the CDR3 DNA reads TGTGCCAGCAGTAATGCCCTCGGGAGCGGGAAGGGGAATGAGCAGTTCTTC.

This clonotype was recorded a few times. The chain carries TRBV18 and TRBJ2-5; D possibly corresponds to TRBD1 (5 bases). V shed 3 bases and J shed 2 bases, with 16 bases lying between them. Germline lookup yields CDR1 KGHSH and CDR2 LQKENI. The CDR3 is 16 amino acids. The CDR3 region has the DNA TGTGCCAGCTCACCGGCAGGCCTGGGGCTTCAAGAGACCCAGTACTTC. Amino acid sequence: CASSPAGLGLQETQYF.

The chain joins TRBV30 to TRBJ2-1; 7 bases map to TRBD1. From germline, CDR1 is GTSNPN and CDR2 SVGIG (reference sequence). This CDR3 spans 17 amino acids. V lost 3 bases to trimming and J lost 5 bases; unmatched junction nucleotides: 16. The CDR3 DNA reads TGTGCCTGGAGGGCTAACGAGAACAGGGGACCAAACAATGAGCAGTTCTTC. Its protein is CAWRANENRGPNNEQFF. The full variable domain, in which reference TRBV30 and TRBJ2-1 provide the parts outside the CDR3, is SQTIHQWPATLVQPVGSPLSLECTVEGTSNPNLYWYRQAAGRGLQLLFYSVGIGQISSEVPQNLSASRPQDRQFILSSKKLLLSDSGFYLCAWRANENRGPNNEQFFGPGTRLTVL.

A single count supports this clonotype. The chain carries TRBV20-1 and TRBJ1-1; a weak D match, TRBD1 (6 bases). Deletions cut 5 bases from V and 3 bases from J, with 16 bases between. The germline V gene has CDR1 DFQATT and CDR2 SNEGSKA (reference sequence). This CDR3 region has 14 residues. DNA for the CDR3: TGCAGTGCTTTGCACTACAGGGAATACACTGAAGCTTTCTTT. Amino acid sequence: CSALHYREYTEAFF.

This chain joins TRBV2 and TRBJ1-2; TRBD1 aligns across 11 bases. CDR1 and CDR2 (germline): SNHLY, FYNNEI. The CDR3 consists of 13 residues. Trimming removed 8 bases from V and 4 bases from J; junction bases left unmatched: 3. The CDR3 DNA reads as TGTGCCAGCCGGACAGGGGGCGGCTATGGCTACACCTTC. The encoded protein is CASRTGGGYGYTF.

This clonotype was seen many times. V usage is TRBV7-3 and J usage is TRBJ1-2; a possible D gene is TRBD1 (5 bases). Between the trimmed V and J ends, which lost 5 bases and 8 bases, there was a span of 21 bases. The CDR3 has 15 residues. CDR1 is SGHTA, CDR2 FQGTGA, per germline. As DNA, the CDR3 is TGTGCCAGCAGCCCAAACGGGGACCTGGAGGGGGGCTACACCTTC. Encoded protein: CASSPNGDLEGGYTF.